This T cell receptor beta chain was retrieved from a study of blood T cell repertoires in COVID-19. Germline loops: CDR1 SEHNR, CDR2 FQNEAQ (reference sequence). The CDR3 extends over 17 amino acids. V was clipped by 5 bases and J by 1 base; unmatched bases: 10. Authors' data handling: Estimates of nucleated cell counts were drawn from the amplification of reference gene primers. Profiled with immunoSEQ multiplex PCR; TCRdb holds only in-frame clones, not every one. The V and J calls and the clone size are those of that table, but D and trimming were determined from the DNA. The data contain 43,000 or so clones, 65% to 85% of them seen just once; the ten biggest clones take up 5.5% to 6.5%.

The sequence derives from an elderly woman with acute or convalescent COVID-19. This chain links TRBV7-9 with TRBJ1-1; 10 bases agree with TRBD1. Material for sequencing was peripheral blood. The CDR3 nucleotides are TGTGCCAGCAGCCCAAAAGGGGACAGGGGTCCGAACACTGAAGCTTTCTTT. Amino acid sequence: CASSPKGDRGPNTEAFF.